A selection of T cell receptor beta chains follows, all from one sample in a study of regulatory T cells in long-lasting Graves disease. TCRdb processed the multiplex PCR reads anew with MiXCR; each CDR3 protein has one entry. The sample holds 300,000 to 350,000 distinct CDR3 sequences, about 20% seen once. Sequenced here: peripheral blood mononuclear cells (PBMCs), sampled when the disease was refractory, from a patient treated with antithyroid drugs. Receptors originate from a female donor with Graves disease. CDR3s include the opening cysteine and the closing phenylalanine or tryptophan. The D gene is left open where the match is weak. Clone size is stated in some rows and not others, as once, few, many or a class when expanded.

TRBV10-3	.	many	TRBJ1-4	TGTGCCACCACTCCGGAGACGAAACGAAAACTGTTTTTT	CATTPETKRKLFF
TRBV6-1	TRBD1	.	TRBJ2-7	TGTGCCAGCAGTCCCCCTCGACAGGGGGGCTTCTACGAGCAGTACTTC	CASSPPRQGGFYEQYF
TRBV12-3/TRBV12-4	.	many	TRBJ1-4	TGTGCCAGCAGTTTAGGAGGCAGTAGTCGTGAAAAACTGTTTTTT	CASSLGGSSREKLFF
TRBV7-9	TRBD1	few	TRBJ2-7	TGTGCCAGCAGCTTAGCACCCGGGACAGGGACCTACGAGCAGTACTTC	CASSLAPGTGTYEQYF
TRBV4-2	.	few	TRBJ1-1	TGTGCCAGCAGCCAAGTAGCGGACCTTCCGGGACCCACTGAAGCTTTCTTT	CASSQVADLPGPTEAFF
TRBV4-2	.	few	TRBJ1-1	TGTGCCAGCAGGGTTCAGACAAACACTGAAGCTTTCTTT	CASRVQTNTEAFF
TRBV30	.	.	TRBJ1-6	TGTGCCTGGACCACTAACTGGAACAGGGATCTCCCGGCGGATTCACCCCTCCACTTT	CAWTTNWNRDLPADSPLHF
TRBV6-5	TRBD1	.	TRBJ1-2	TGTGCCAGCAGTTACGCGCAAGGGGGCCCCTATGGCTACACCTTC	CASSYAQGGPYGYTF
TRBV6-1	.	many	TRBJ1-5	TGTGCCAGCAGTCGACACTCCAATCAGCCCCAGCATTTT	CASSRHSNQPQHF
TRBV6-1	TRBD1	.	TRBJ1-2	TGTGCCAGCAGCCCCCTCGGCGCAGGGGGACATGGCTACACCTTC	CASSPLGAGGHGYTF
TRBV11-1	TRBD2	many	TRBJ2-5	TGTGCCAGCAGCGCGGGGGGGCTGGAGACCCAGTACTTC	CASSAGGLETQYF
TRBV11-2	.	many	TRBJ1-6	TGTGCCAGCAACACCCGGTGGGGCATGTATAATTCACCCCTCCACTTT	CASNTRWGMYNSPLHF
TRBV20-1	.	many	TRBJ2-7	TGCAGTGCTAGAGATCGGGTCAGAGCCTACGAGCAGTACTTC	CSARDRVRAYEQYF
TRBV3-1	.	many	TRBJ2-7	TGTGCCAGCAGCCAACACCCGGGGTACGAGCAGTACTTC	CASSQHPGYEQYF
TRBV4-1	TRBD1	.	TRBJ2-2	TGCGCCAGCAGCCAAGTGGGGACAGACGCCGGGGAGCTGTTTTTT	CASSQVGTDAGELFF
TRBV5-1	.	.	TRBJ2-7	TGCGCCAGCAGCTTGGGACAGTCTGATGAGCAGTACTTC	CASSLGQSDEQYF
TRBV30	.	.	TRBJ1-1	TGTGCCTGGAGCGGGCAGCCTAACACTGAAGCTTTCTTT	CAWSGQPNTEAFF